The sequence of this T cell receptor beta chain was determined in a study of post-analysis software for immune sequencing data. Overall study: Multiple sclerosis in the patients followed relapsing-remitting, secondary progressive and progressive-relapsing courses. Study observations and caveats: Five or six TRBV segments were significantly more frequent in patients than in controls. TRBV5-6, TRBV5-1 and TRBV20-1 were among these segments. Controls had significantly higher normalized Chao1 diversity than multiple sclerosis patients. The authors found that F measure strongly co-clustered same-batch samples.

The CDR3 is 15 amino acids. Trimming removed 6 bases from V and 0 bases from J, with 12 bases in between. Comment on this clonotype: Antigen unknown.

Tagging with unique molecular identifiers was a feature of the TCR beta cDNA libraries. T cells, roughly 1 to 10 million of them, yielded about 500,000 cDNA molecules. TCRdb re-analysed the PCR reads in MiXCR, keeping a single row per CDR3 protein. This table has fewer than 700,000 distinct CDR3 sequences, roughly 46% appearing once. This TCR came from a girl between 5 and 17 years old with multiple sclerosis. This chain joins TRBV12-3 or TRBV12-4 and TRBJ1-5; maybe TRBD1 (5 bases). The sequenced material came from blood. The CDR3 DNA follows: TGTGCCAGCAGCCTACAGGCGAATAGCAATCAGCCCCAGCATTTT. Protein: CASSLQANSNQPQHF.